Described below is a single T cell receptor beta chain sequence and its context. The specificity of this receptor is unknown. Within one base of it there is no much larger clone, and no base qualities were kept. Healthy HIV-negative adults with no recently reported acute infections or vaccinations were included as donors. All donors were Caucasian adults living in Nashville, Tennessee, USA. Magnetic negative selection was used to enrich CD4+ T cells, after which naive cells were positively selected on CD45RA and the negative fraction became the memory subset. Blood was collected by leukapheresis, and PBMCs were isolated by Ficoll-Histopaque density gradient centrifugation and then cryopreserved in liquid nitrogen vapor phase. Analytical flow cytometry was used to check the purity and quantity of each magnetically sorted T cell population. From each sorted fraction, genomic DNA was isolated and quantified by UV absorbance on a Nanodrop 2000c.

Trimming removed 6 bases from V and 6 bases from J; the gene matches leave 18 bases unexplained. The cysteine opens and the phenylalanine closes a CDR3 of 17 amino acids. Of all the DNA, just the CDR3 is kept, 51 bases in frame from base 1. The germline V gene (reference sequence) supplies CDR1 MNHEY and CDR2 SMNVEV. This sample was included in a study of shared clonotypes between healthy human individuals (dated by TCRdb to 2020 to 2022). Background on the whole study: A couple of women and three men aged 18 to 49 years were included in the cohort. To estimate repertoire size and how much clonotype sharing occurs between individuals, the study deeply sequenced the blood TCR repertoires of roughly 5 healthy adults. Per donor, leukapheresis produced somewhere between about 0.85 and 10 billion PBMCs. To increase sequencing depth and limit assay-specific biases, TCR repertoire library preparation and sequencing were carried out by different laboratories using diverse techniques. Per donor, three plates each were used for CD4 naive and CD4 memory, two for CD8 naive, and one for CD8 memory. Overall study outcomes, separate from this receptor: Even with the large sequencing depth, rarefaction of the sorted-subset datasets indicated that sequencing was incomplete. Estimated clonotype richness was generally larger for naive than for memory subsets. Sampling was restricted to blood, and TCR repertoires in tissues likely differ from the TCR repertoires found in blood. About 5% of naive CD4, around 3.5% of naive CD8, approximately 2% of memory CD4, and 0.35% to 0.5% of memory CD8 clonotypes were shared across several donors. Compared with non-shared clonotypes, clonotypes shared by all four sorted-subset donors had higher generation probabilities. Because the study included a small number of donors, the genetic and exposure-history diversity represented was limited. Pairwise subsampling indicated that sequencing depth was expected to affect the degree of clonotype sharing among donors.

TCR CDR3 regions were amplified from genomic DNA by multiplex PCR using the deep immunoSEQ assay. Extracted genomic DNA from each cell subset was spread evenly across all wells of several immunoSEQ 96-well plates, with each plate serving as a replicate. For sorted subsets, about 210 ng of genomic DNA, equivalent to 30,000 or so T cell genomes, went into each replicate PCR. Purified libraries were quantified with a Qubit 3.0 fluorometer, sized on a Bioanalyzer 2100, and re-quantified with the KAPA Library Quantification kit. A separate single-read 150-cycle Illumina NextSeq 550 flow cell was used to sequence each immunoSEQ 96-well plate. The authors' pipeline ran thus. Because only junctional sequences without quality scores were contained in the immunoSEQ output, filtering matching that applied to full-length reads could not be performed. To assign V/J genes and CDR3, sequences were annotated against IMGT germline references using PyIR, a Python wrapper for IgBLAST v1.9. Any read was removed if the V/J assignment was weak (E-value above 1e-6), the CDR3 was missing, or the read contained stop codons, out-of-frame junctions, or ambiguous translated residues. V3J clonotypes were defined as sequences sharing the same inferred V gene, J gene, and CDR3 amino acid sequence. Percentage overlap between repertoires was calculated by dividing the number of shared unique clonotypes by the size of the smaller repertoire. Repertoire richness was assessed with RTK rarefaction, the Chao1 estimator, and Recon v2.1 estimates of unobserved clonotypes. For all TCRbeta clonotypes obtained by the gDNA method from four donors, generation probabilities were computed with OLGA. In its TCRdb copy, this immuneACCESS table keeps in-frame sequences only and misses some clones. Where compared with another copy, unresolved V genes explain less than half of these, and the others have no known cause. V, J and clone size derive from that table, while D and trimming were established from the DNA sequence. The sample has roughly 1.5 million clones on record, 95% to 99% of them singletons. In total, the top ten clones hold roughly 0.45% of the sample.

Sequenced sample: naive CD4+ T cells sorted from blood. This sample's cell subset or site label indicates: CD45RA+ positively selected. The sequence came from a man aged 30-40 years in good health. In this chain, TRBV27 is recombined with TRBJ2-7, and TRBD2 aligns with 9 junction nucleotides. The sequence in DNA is TGTGCCAGCAGGAAAGACAGGGTTGGACTAGCGAGGATCGAGCAGTACTTC. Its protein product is CASRKDRVGLARIEQYF.